Presented here are 8 T cell receptor beta chains from one specimen sequenced in a study of shared clonotypes between healthy human individuals. TCRdb's copy holds only in-frame clones and misses some; the assay was immunoSEQ multiplex PCR. The sample records about 2.5 million clones, 92% being singletons. Input material: naive CD4+ T cells from PBMCs. Subset meaning: CD45RA+ positively selected. These receptors were taken from a man younger than 35 in good health. Some clones in this sample may be carry-over from other donors' samples.

Comments on this clone: This sample includes further DNA sequences coding for the same CDR3. J is TRBJ1-5 and V is TRBV28; D is ambiguous. Germline CDR1 MDHEN, CDR2 SYDVKM. Trimming took off 4 bases at V and 3 bases at J, with 7 bases between the two ends. The CDR3 is 13 amino acids. The CDR3 region is CASSSLNNQPQHF. CDR3 in DNA: TGTGCCAGCAGTTCCCTGAACAATCAGCCCCAGCATTTT.

This chain uses TRBV4-1 with TRBJ2-7; 11 bases are shared with TRBD2. In germline, CDR1 is MGHRA, CDR2 YSYEKL. Trimming took 0 bases from V and 3 from J; bases not matched to a gene: 13. The CDR3 has 19 residues. Here the CDR3 reads CASSQDGGPGLADLYEQYF. CDR3 bases: TGCGCCAGCAGCCAAGATGGAGGGCCGGGACTAGCGGACCTCTACGAGCAGTACTTC.

This chain joins TRBV28 and TRBJ2-5; 8 positions match TRBD2. The V and J ends lost 7 bases and 4 bases, in that order; junction bases with no gene match: 8. This CDR3 comprises 14 residues. CDR1 is MDHEN, CDR2 SYDVKM, per germline. This chain's CDR3 is CASTPGLVGETQYF. The CDR3 bases are TGTGCCAGCACCCCGGGACTAGTCGGAGAGACCCAGTACTTC.

The gene calls are TRBV21-1 and TRBJ2-5. TRBV21-1 is a recognized pseudogene. CDR3 size: 10 residues. The CDR3 DNA reads TGTGCCAGCACCACGGAGACCCAGTACTTC. This translates into CASTTETQYF.

J is TRBJ2-7 and V is TRBV15; D unclear. Trimming left V 1 base short and J 6 bases short, with 10 bases between. Per the germline V gene, CDR1 is LNHNV and CDR2 is YYDKDF (reference sequence). This CDR3 spans 13 amino acids. CDR3 DNA: TGTGCCACCAGCAGAGTTGGAGTGGGCGAGCAGTACTTC. Its translation is CATSRVGVGEQYF.

This chain connects TRBV7-9 to TRBJ2-3, with 8 bases identical to TRBD2. The ends lost 9 bases at V and 0 bases at J; junction bases unmatched: 2. Germline lookup yields CDR1 SEHNR and CDR2 FQNEAQ (reference sequence). The length of the CDR3 is 13 residues. CDR3 DNA sequence: TGTGCCAGTGCGGGAGGCAGCACAGATACGCAGTATTTT. Protein product: CASAGGSTDTQYF.

The chain links TRBV5-1 to TRBJ2-4, with a weak D call TRBD2 (6 bases). V lost 3 bases and J 3 bases, leaving 16 bases between the germline ends. Per the germline V gene, CDR1 is SGHRS and CDR2 is YFSETQ. The CDR3 has 16 amino acids. CDR3 protein: CASSWDLGEVKNIQYF. The CDR3 DNA reads as TGCGCCAGCAGCTGGGACTTGGGGGAGGTCAAAAACATTCAGTACTTC.

DNA of the CDR3: TGTGCCAGCAGCTTAATGCACAGGGACACAGATACGCAGTATTTT. Amino acid sequence: CASSLMHRDTDTQYF. The V gene is TRBV7-2, the J gene TRBJ2-3, with D possibly matching TRBD1 (6 bases). CDR1 SGHTA and CDR2 FQGNSA come from the germline V gene. V was trimmed by 2 bases and J by 2 bases, leaving 11 bases between them. The CDR3 covers 15 residues. Supplemented by reference TRBV7-2 and TRBJ2-3, the full variable domain reads GAGVSQSPSNKVTEKGKDVELRCDPISGHTALYWYRQSLGQGLEFLIYFQGNSAPDKSGLPSDRFSAERTGGSVSTLTIQRTQQEDSAVYLCASSLMHRDTDTQYFGPGTRLTVL.